One sample yielded the 4 T cell receptor beta chains listed below, sequenced in a study of blood T cell repertoires in COVID-19. Only in-frame clones appear in the TCRdb table, and some are missing; sequencing was by immunoSEQ multiplex PCR. The sample shows tens of thousands of clones, 85% to 95% of them seen only once. Material: peripheral blood. These receptors all stem from a man aged 50-60 years with acute or convalescent COVID-19.

The gene calls are TRBV10-3 and TRBJ2-3, with D tentatively TRBD2 (7 bases). The CDR3 is 17 amino acids. The ends were cut back, 0 bases at V and 2 bases at J, with 15 bases in the middle. Per germline, CDR1 ENHRY and CDR2 SYGVKD. In DNA, the CDR3 is TGTGCCATCAGTGAGTCGAGGCGGGGGCCATACACAGATACGCAGTATTTT. Protein: CAISESRRGPYTDTQYF.

This chain joins TRBV30 and TRBJ2-7; a weak D match, TRBD2 (5 bases). Germline CDR1 reads GTSNPN; CDR2 reads SVGIG (reference sequence). Between the trimmed V and J ends, which lost 5 bases and 2 bases, there was a span of 7 bases. The CDR3 contains 11 residues. CDR3 amino acids: CAWRGAYEQYF. CDR3 sequence (DNA): TGTGCCTGGCGGGGAGCCTACGAGCAGTACTTC.

The V call is TRBV2, the J call TRBJ2-6; 7 bases are a match to TRBD1. The CDR3 is made up of 16 amino acids. After removal of 7 bases from V and 0 bases from J, the junction contained 6 bases not matched to a gene. Germline CDR1 reads SNHLY; CDR2 reads FYNNEI. CDR3 in amino acids: CASKRTGYSGANVLTF. The CDR3 bases are TGTGCCAGCAAAAGGACAGGCTACTCTGGGGCCAACGTCCTGACTTTC.

This CDR3 reads CASNFGSGNQPQHF. The CDR3 DNA is TGTGCCAGCAATTTTGGCAGCGGCAATCAGCCCCAGCATTTT. The rearrangement uses TRBV6-6 and TRBJ1-5; no reliable D call. The CDR3 has 14 amino acids. Trimming took 7 bases from V and 2 from J, leaving 12 bases between them. CDR1 MNHNY and CDR2 SVGAGI come from the germline V gene (reference sequence).